A selection of T cell receptor beta chains follows, all from one sample in a study of shared clonotypes between healthy human individuals. The data were produced by immunoSEQ multiplex PCR, yet TCRdb's version contains in-frame clones alone and is incomplete. Of about 1.1 million clones listed, around three quarters are singletons. Sequencing was carried out using memory CD4+ T cells from PBMCs. Receptors were obtained from a man younger than 35 in good health. Some clones in this sample may be carry-over from other donors' samples. Both conserved end residues are part of each CDR3. Fields, in order: J gene, V gene, D gene, clone size, CDR3 protein, CDR3 DNA. A D gene is named only where the DNA matches it firmly. Size values are once, few and many counts, or a class for expanded clones, and some rows have none.

TRBJ1-1 TRBV2 NA once CASSVVQGRTEAFF TGTGCCAGCAGTGTCGTTCAGGGGAGGACTGAAGCTTTCTTT
TRBJ1-2 TRBV5-1 NA NA CASTRTPDGGLGGYTF TGCGCCAGCACGCGTACTCCGGATGGGGGCCTTGGTGGCTACACCTTC
TRBJ2-7 TRBV30 NA once CAWRRTALASSYEQYF TGTGCCTGGAGACGGACAGCCTTAGCCAGCTCCTACGAGCAGTACTTC
TRBJ2-3 TRBV11-1 TRBD1 NA CASSSTTDRVVDTQYF TGTGCCAGCAGCTCGACCACGGACAGGGTGGTCGATACGCAGTATTTT
TRBJ2-7 TRBV5-1 NA NA CASSLTGGQVGPYEQYF TGCGCCAGCAGCTTGACGGGCGGGCAGGTGGGCCCCTACGAGCAGTACTTC
TRBJ2-1 TRBV5-4 NA NA CASSGTRREQFF TGTGCCAGCAGCGGGACCCGACGGGAGCAGTTCTTC
TRBJ2-3 TRBV7-2 NA NA CASSLGDGRTDTQYF TGTGCCAGCAGCTTAGGGGACGGACGCACAGATACGCAGTATTTT
TRBJ2-7 TRBV5-8 NA few CASSFRSSDHYEQYF TGTGCCAGCAGCTTTCGGTCTAGCGACCATTACGAGCAGTACTTC
TRBJ2-2 TRBV10-3 TRBD2 NA CAIRGLAGANTGELFF TGTGCCATCAGGGGACTAGCGGGGGCGAACACCGGGGAGCTGTTTTTT
TRBJ2-7 TRBV4-3 NA NA CASSQVLSGLRAEQYF TGCGCCAGCAGCCAGGTACTATCGGGACTCCGGGCCGAGCAGTACTTC
TRBJ1-1 TRBV5-1 TRBD1 NA CASSPSAGGVNTEAFF TGCGCCAGCAGCCCGTCCGCAGGGGGAGTGAACACTGAAGCTTTCTTT
TRBJ1-2 TRBV4-1 TRBD1 NA CASSRDSYGYTF TGCGCCAGCAGCCGGGACAGCTATGGCTACACCTTC
TRBJ2-7 TRBV2 TRBD1 NA CASIWDRALYEQYF TGTGCCAGCATCTGGGACAGGGCCCTTTACGAGCAGTACTTC
TRBJ2-2 TRBV10-3 NA NA CAISEYGTGELFF TGTGCCATCAGTGAATATGGTACCGGGGAGCTGTTTTTT
TRBJ2-7 TRBV6-1 TRBD1 NA CASRMGQHYEQYF TGTGCCAGCAGGATGGGACAGCACTACGAGCAGTACTTC
TRBJ2-3 TRBV29-1 NA NA CSAKTEPTDTQYF TGCAGCGCTAAGACCGAACCCACAGATACGCAGTATTTT
TRBJ2-5 TRBV6-1 TRBD1 NA CASSNDRGVQETQYF TGTGCCAGCAGTAATGACAGGGGGGTGCAAGAGACCCAGTACTTC
TRBJ2-3 TRBV7-2 NA NA CASSPSPSTDTQYF TGTGCCAGCAGCCCGAGCCCTAGCACAGATACGCAGTATTTT
TRBJ1-4 TRBV9 NA NA CASSADISPNEKLFF TGTGCCAGCAGCGCGGACATATCCCCTAATGAAAAACTGTTTTTT
TRBJ1-2 TRBV7-9 NA NA CTSSAGKESGYTF TGTACCAGCAGCGCAGGGAAGGAATCTGGCTACACCTTC
TRBJ1-4 TRBV5-6 NA NA CASSLFSGINEKLFF TGTGCCAGCAGCTTGTTTTCGGGAATTAATGAAAAACTGTTTTTT
TRBJ2-5 TRBV30 NA NA CAWSVETQYF TGTGCCTGGAGTGTTGAGACCCAGTACTTC